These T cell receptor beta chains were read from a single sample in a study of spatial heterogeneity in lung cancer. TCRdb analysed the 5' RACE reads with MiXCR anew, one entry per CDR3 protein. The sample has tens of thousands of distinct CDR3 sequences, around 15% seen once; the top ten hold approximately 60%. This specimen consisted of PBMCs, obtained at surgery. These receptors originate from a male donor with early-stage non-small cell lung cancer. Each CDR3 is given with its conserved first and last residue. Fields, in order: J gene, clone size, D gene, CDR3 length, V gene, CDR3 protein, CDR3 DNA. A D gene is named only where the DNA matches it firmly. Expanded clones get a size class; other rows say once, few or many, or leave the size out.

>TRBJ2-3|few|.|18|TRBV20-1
CSARDPASARGVPDTQYF
TGCAGTGCTAGAGATCCTGCTAGCGCCCGAGGCGTCCCAGATACGCAGTATTTT
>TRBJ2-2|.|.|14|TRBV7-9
CASSQYSNTGELFF
TGTGCCAGCAGTCAATACTCTAACACCGGGGAGCTGTTTTTT
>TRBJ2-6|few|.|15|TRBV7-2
CASSQDGSGANVLTF
TGTGCCAGCAGCCAGGACGGCTCTGGGGCCAACGTCCTGACTTTC
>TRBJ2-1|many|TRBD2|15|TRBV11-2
CASSWRLAEDNEQFF
TGTGCCAGCAGCTGGCGACTAGCGGAGGACAATGAGCAGTTCTTC
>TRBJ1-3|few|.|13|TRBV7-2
CASSLGAEDTIYF
TGTGCCAGCAGCTTAGGGGCCGAAGACACCATATATTTT
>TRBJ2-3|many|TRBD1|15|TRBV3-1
CASSPSQGFMGTQYF
TGTGCCAGCAGCCCGTCACAGGGGTTTATGGGTACGCAGTATTTT
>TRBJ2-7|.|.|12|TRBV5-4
CASSLLGNEQYF
TGTGCCAGCAGCTTGTTAGGCAACGAGCAGTACTTC
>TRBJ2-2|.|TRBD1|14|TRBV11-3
CASSRGGDTGELFF
TGTGCCAGCAGTAGAGGGGGCGACACCGGGGAGCTGTTTTTT
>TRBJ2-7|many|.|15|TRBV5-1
CASSLGLQSSYEQYF
TGCGCCAGCAGCTTGGGTCTCCAGAGCTCCTACGAGCAGTACTTC
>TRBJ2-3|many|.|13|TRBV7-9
CASSLVGTDTQYF
TGTGCCAGCAGCTTAGTTGGCACAGATACGCAGTATTTT
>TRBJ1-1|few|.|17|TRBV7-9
CASSRFWGRGADTEAFF
TGTGCCAGCAGCAGATTTTGGGGTCGAGGGGCGGACACTGAAGCTTTCTTT
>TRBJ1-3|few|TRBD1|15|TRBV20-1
CSARDQGTGGNTIYF
TGCAGTGCTAGAGATCAGGGGACAGGTGGAAACACCATATATTTT
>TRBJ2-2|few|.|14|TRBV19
CASSPLERTGELFF
TGTGCCAGTAGTCCTCTGGAGCGCACCGGGGAGCTGTTTTTT
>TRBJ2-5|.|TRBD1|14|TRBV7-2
CASSSRTGQETQYF
TGTGCCAGCAGCTCAAGGACAGGCCAAGAGACCCAGTACTTC
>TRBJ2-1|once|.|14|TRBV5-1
CASSYDTNYNEQFF
TGCGCCAGCAGCTATGACACCAATTACAATGAGCAGTTCTTC
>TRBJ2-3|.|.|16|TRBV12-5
CASGLGRGYGTDTQYF
TGTGCTAGTGGTTTGGGGCGGGGTTATGGGACAGATACGCAGTATTTT
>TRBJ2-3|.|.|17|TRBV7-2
CASSLAEWGASADTQYF
TGTGCCAGCAGCTTAGCAGAGTGGGGGGCGTCCGCCGATACGCAGTATTTT
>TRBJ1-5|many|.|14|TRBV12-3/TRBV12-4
CASSPTGSNQPQHF
TGTGCCAGCAGTCCCACAGGGAGCAATCAGCCCCAGCATTTT
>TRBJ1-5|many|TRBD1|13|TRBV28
CASSDRGNQPQHF
TGTGCCAGCAGTGACAGGGGAAATCAGCCCCAGCATTTT
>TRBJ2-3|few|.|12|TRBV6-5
CASSLARDTQYF
TGTGCCAGCAGTTTAGCGAGAGATACGCAGTATTTT
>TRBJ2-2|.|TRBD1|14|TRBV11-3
CASSPDRGTGELFF
TGTGCCAGCAGCCCCGACAGGGGCACCGGGGAGCTGTTTTTT
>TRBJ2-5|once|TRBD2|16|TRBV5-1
CASSLRLAGGQETQYF
TGCGCCAGCAGCTTAAGACTAGCGGGGGGACAAGAGACCCAGTACTTC
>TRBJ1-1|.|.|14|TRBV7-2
CASSFAGPNTEAFF
TGTGCCAGCAGCTTCGCAGGGCCGAACACTGAAGCTTTCTTT
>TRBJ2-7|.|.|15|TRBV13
CASSLGGDGAYEQYF
TGTGCCAGCAGCTTAGGAGGGGATGGGGCCTACGAGCAGTACTTC
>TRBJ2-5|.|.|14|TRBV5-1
CASSPRSDQETQYF
TGCGCCAGCAGCCCCAGGTCGGACCAAGAGACCCAGTACTTC
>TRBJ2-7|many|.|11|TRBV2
CASRDFYEQYF
TGTGCCAGCAGGGACTTCTACGAGCAGTACTTC
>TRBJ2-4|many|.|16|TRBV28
CASRPIGGLAKNIQYF
TGTGCCAGCAGACCCATTGGGGGACTAGCCAAAAACATTCAGTACTTC
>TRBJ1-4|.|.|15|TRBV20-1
CSARGFNYWNEKLFF
TGCAGTGCTAGGGGGTTTAATTATTGGAATGAAAAACTGTTTTTT
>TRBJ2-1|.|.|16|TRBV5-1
CASSLAIVGGGNEQFF
TGCGCCAGCAGCTTGGCGATAGTGGGAGGAGGCAATGAGCAGTTCTTC
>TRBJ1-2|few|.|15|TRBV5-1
CASSLATGANYGYTF
TGCGCCAGCAGCTTGGCCACGGGCGCGAACTATGGCTACACCTTC
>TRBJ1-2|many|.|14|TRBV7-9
CASSLSDSLYGYTF
TGTGCCAGCAGCCTATCCGACAGTCTCTATGGCTACACCTTC